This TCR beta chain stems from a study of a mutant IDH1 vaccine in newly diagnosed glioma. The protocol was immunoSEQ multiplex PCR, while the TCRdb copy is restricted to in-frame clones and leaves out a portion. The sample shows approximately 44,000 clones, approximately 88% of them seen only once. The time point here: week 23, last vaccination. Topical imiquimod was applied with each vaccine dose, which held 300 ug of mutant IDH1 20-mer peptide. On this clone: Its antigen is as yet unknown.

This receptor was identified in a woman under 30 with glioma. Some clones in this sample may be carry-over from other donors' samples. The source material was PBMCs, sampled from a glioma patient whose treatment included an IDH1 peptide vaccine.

CDR3 sequence reads: CASSRARVTEAFF. The DNA of the CDR3 is TGTGCCAGTAGTCGGGCCCGGGTCACTGAAGCTTTCTTT. This rearrangement joins TRBV19 to TRBJ1-1; D gene unclear. Per the germline V gene, CDR1 is LNHDA and CDR2 is SQIVND (reference sequence). This CDR3 is built from 13 residues. The V gene lost 5 bases and the J gene lost 4 bases, with 11 bases spanning the gap.